The entry that follows covers one TCR beta chain sequence. Germline CDR1 is SGHDT and CDR2 is YYEEEE. CDR3 length equals 14 residues. V was clipped by 1 base and J by 7 bases, with 13 bases between them. The assay was immunoSEQ multiplex PCR, and TCRdb's table has in-frame clones only and misses some. The table includes some 690,000 clones, 90% detected once. This sample was included in a study of shared clonotypes between healthy human individuals. Material: memory CD8+ T cells from PBMCs. Regarding subset: CD45RO+ cells pooled with CCR7-negative TemRA cells. The receptor was derived from a man aged 18 to 29 in good health. Some clones in this sample may be carry-over from other donors' samples. V and J are TRBV5-6 and TRBJ2-3; maybe TRBD1 (5 bases). The CDR3 protein is CASSLMTASHTQYF. The CDR3, as DNA: TGTGCCAGCAGCTTGATGACAGCTTCCCATACGCAGTATTTT.